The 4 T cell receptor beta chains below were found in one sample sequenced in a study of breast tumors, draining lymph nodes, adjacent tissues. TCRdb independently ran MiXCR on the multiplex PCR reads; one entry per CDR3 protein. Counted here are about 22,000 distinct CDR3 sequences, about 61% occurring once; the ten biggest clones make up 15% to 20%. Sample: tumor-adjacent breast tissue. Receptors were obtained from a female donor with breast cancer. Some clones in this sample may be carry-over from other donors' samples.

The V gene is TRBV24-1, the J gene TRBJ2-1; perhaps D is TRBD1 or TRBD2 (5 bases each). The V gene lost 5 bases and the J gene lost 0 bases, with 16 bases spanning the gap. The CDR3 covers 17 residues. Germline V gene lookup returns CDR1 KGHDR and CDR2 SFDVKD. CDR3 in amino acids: CATSGGTAIHSYNEQFF. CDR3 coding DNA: TGTGCCACCAGTGGAGGGACGGCGATCCACTCCTACAATGAGCAGTTCTTC.

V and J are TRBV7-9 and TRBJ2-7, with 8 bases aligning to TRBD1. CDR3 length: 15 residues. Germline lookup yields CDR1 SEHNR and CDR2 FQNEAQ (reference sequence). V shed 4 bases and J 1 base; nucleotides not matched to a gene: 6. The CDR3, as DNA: TGTGCCAGCAGCTCGACCGGGACAGGTTCCTACGAGCAGTACTTC. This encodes CASSSTGTGSYEQYF.

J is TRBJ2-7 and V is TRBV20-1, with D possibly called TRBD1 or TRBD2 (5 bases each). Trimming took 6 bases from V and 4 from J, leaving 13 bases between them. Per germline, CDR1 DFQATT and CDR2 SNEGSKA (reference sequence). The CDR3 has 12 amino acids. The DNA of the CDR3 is TGCAGTGCCCAGGGACCCACTTACGAGCAGTACTTC. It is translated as CSAQGPTYEQYF.

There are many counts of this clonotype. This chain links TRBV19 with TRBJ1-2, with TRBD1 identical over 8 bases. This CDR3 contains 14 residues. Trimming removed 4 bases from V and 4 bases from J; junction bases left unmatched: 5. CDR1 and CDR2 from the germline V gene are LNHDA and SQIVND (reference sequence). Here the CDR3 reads CASSSQGAGYGYTF. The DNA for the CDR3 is TGTGCCAGTAGTAGCCAGGGGGCAGGCTATGGCTACACCTTC.